Listed below are T cell receptor beta chains from one sample, sequenced in a study of OX40 agonist ivuxolimab in advanced cancers. This table comes from immunoSEQ multiplex PCR, and its TCRdb copy is limited to in-frame clones, with some not included. Here the sample spans 77,000 or so clones, more than 80% being singletons. The specimen was CD4+ or CD8+ T cells sorted from blood, collected in a trial of the OX40 agonist ivuxolimab. These receptors came from an adult with an advanced solid tumor such as melanoma, head and neck, liver or kidney cancer. CDR3s include the opening cysteine and the closing phenylalanine or tryptophan. Each record gives: V gene, clone size, J gene, D gene, CDR3 protein, CDR3 DNA. The D gene is left open where the match is weak. Part of the rows lack a size; the others show once, few, many or a class for expanded clones.

TRBV6-1	NA	TRBJ2-7	NA	CASSDDSPYEQYF	TGTGCCAGCAGTGATGACAGCCCCTACGAGCAGTACTTC
TRBV28	NA	TRBJ2-2	TRBD1	CASALGQVVAGELFF	TGTGCCTCAGCGTTGGGACAGGTAGTAGCTGGGGAGCTGTTTTTT
TRBV28	NA	TRBJ2-6	TRBD1	CASSLDPGTGPGANVLTF	TGTGCCAGCAGTTTAGACCCCGGGACAGGGCCTGGGGCCAACGTCCTGACTTTC
TRBV7-2	NA	TRBJ1-4	TRBD1	CASSPQGGSEKLFF	TGTGCCAGCAGCCCACAGGGGGGAAGTGAAAAACTGTTTTTT
TRBV28	NA	TRBJ2-5	TRBD1	CASSTPQGAQGTQYF	TGTGCCAGCAGTACCCCACAGGGGGCGCAGGGGACCCAGTACTTC
TRBV6-1	NA	TRBJ1-5	NA	CARRWQGRNQPQHF	TGTGCCAGGAGGTGGCAGGGTCGCAATCAGCCCCAGCATTTT
TRBV2	NA	TRBJ1-6	NA	CASSEQGKGSPLHF	TGTGCCAGCAGTGAACAGGGGAAGGGGTCACCCCTCCACTTT
TRBV19	NA	TRBJ2-1	TRBD1	CASSIGTGRFF	TGTGCCAGTAGTATCGGGACAGGGAGGTTCTTC
TRBV18	NA	TRBJ1-3	NA	CASSPPFTFSLFSGNTIYF	TGTGCCAGCTCACCACCGTTCACTTTCTCCCTATTCTCTGGAAACACCATATATTTT
TRBV28	NA	TRBJ1-5	NA	CASSLDWPQHF	TGTGCCAGCAGTTTAGACTGGCCCCAGCATTTT
TRBV18	NA	TRBJ1-1	TRBD1	CASSPPSSGTGTTEAFF	TGTGCCAGCTCACCACCGAGTAGCGGGACAGGGACCACTGAAGCTTTCTTT
TRBV11-3	NA	TRBJ2-1	TRBD1	CASSLEQGDYNEQFF	TGTGCCAGCAGCTTAGAACAGGGGGACTACAATGAGCAGTTCTTC
TRBV9	NA	TRBJ2-3	NA	CASSVPRRGPTDTQYF	TGTGCCAGCAGCGTCCCCCGCCGGGGACCCACAGATACGCAGTATTTT
TRBV4-1	NA	TRBJ2-7	TRBD2	CASSQVGLAVYEQYF	TGCGCCAGCAGCCAGGTGGGACTAGCCGTTTACGAGCAGTACTTC
TRBV6-6	once	TRBJ1-3	NA	CASKRSAHSGNTIYF	TGTGCCAGCAAACGGTCGGCTCACTCTGGAAACACCATATATTTT
TRBV27	NA	TRBJ2-1	TRBD1	CASSLDRGAYNEQFF	TGTGCCAGCAGTTTGGACAGGGGGGCCTACAATGAGCAGTTCTTC
TRBV6-6	NA	TRBJ2-4	NA	CASSYSGFGNIQYF	TGTGCCAGCAGTTATTCGGGTTTTGGGAACATTCAGTACTTC
TRBV20-1	NA	TRBJ2-1	NA	CSARYRDSFLF	TGCAGTGCTCGATACCGGGACTCCTTCCTCTTC
TRBV15	NA	TRBJ1-5	TRBD1	CATSRDYPQGVLSNQPQHF	TGTGCCACCAGCAGAGATTACCCCCAGGGGGTACTAAGCAATCAGCCCCAGCATTTT
TRBV9	NA	TRBJ2-2	TRBD1	CASSVRGPNTGELFF	TGTGCCAGCAGTGTCAGGGGGCCGAACACCGGGGAGCTGTTTTTT
TRBV6-6	NA	TRBJ2-1	NA	CASSPVKSGNEQFF	TGTGCCAGCAGCCCGGTCAAGTCTGGCAATGAGCAGTTCTTC
TRBV28	once	TRBJ1-5	NA	CASVSGFQQPQHF	TGTGCCAGCGTCTCAGGGTTTCAGCAGCCCCAGCATTTT
TRBV20-1	NA	TRBJ2-5	NA	CSPQGKTQYF	TGCAGCCCTCAGGGAAAGACCCAGTACTTC
TRBV12-5	NA	TRBJ1-1	TRBD1	CASGYSGTGGAFF	TGTGCTAGTGGTTACAGCGGGACAGGGGGAGCTTTCTTT
TRBV18	once	TRBJ1-5	TRBD1	CASSRQGEQPQHF	TGTGCCAGCTCACGACAGGGAGAACAGCCCCAGCATTTT
TRBV5-3	few	TRBJ1-2	NA	CARSPKQGLGYTF	TGTGCCAGAAGCCCAAAGCAGGGGCTCGGCTACACCTTC
TRBV18	NA	TRBJ1-5	NA	CASSPSGGEQPQHF	TGTGCCAGCTCACCCTCGGGGGGGGAGCAGCCCCAGCATTTT
TRBV19	NA	TRBJ1-2	NA	CASSIDGSPYGYTF	TGTGCCAGTAGTATAGATGGCAGTCCCTATGGCTACACCTTC
TRBV7-9	few	TRBJ1-3	NA	CASREDGGNTIYF	TGTGCCAGCAGGGAGGATGGCGGAAACACCATATATTTT
TRBV2	NA	TRBJ1-5	TRBD1	CASSLDRDQPQHF	TGTGCCAGCAGTTTAGACAGGGATCAGCCCCAGCATTTT
TRBV5-4	NA	TRBJ2-3	TRBD2	CASSLAGRGGTDTQYF	TGTGCCAGCAGCTTGGCCGGGCGGGGGGGCACAGATACGCAGTATTTT
TRBV13	NA	TRBJ1-3	TRBD1	CASSLRGGRSSGNTIYF	TGTGCCAGCAGCTTGAGAGGGGGCCGGTCCTCTGGAAACACCATATATTTT
TRBV7-3	NA	TRBJ2-6	NA	CASSLTPLRAGANVLTF	TGTGCCAGCAGCCTTACACCTTTAAGGGCTGGGGCCAACGTCCTGACTTTC
TRBV5-1	NA	TRBJ1-2	NA	CASSLTSGKGNVYGYTF	TGCGCCAGCAGCTTGACCTCCGGTAAAGGGAACGTCTATGGCTACACCTTC
TRBV30	NA	TRBJ1-5	NA	CAWDAGGNQPQHF	TGTGCCTGGGACGCCGGGGGAAATCAGCCCCAGCATTTT
TRBV7-3	NA	TRBJ2-7	NA	CASSLDEGPPYEQYF	TGTGCCAGCAGCTTAGATGAGGGGCCCCCTTACGAGCAGTACTTC
TRBV10-1	few	TRBJ2-1	NA	CASSAENEFF	TGCGCCAGCAGTGCGGAGAATGAGTTCTTC
TRBV5-1	NA	TRBJ2-1	NA	CASSPPIGGTETREQFF	TGCGCCAGCAGCCCACCAATTGGGGGGACAGAGACCCGTGAGCAGTTCTTC
TRBV30	NA	TRBJ2-7	TRBD1	CAWSGTGAYEQYF	TGTGCCTGGAGCGGGACAGGGGCCTACGAGCAGTACTTC
TRBV7-2	NA	TRBJ2-7	TRBD1	CASSRVQGAYEQYF	TGTGCCAGCAGCCGAGTACAGGGGGCCTACGAGCAGTACTTC
TRBV28	few	TRBJ1-2	NA	CASSLGTAYGYTF	TGTGCCAGCAGTTTGGGCACAGCCTATGGCTACACCTTC